Described below is a single T cell receptor (beta chain) sequence and its context. The data belong to a study of blood T cell repertoires in COVID-19. As for the study in general: COVID-19 samples from acute and convalescent phases originated in the United States, Italy and Spain. T cells, B-cell-depleted T cells, or PBMCs provided the cDNA or gDNA that served as material.

Trimming took 7 bases from V and 10 from J; bases not matched to a gene: 12. The CDR3 is 13 amino acids. CDR1 is GTSNPN and CDR2 is SVGIG in the germline V gene (reference sequence). Authors' data handling: By means of reference gene primer amplification, nucleated cell counts were estimated. Method: immunoSEQ multiplex PCR; TCRdb's copy keeps in-frame clones and lacks some. That table furnishes V, J and clone size, whereas the DNA furnished D and trimming. The sample has fewer than 300,000 clones, around 89% seen once. The chain couples TRBV30 to TRBJ2-1; 8 bases are a match to TRBD2. Sequenced material: peripheral blood. The TCR sequence derives from a middle-aged woman who had recovered from COVID-19. CDR3: CALSGGPSGEQFF. CDR3 bases: TGTGCCTTATCGGGAGGGCCGTCGGGGGAGCAGTTCTTC.